This TCR beta chain was sequenced during a study of PD-1 blockade in classical Hodgkin lymphoma. V lost 5 bases to trimming and J lost 7 bases; unmatched junction nucleotides: 7. This CDR3 comprises 14 residues. The germline gives CDR1 WSHSY, CDR2 SAAADI. Every one of the patients relapsed after autologous stem cell transplantation (brentuximab vedotin exposure was variable). Sequenced by immunoSEQ multiplex PCR; TCRdb stores in-frame clones only, minus some. The table lists 130,000 to 150,000 clones, approximately 81% of them singletons. The table lists this clone with many counts. Antigen: not known. Study results and caveats: Diversity similar to that of newly diagnosed patients was seen at baseline in complete responders.

This receptor was obtained from a human donor with classical Hodgkin lymphoma. The sample was peripheral blood mononuclear cells (PBMCs), taken before the second cycle of nivolumab. V gene TRBV10-2 combines with J gene TRBJ2-7; 11 bases fit TRBD2. CDR3 in amino acids: CASSLAGGPGEQYF. The CDR3 nucleotides are TGCGCCAGCAGTTTAGCGGGAGGGCCGGGAGAGCAGTACTTC.